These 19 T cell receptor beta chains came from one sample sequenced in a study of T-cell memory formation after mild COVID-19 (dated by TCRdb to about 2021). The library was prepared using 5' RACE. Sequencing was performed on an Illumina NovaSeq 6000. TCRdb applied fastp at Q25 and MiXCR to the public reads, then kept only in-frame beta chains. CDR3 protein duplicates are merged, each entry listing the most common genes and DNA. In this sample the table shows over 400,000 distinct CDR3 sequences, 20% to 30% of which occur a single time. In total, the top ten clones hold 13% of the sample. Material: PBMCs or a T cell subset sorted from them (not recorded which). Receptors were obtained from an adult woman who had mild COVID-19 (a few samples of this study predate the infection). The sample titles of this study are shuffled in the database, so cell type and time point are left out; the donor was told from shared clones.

CDR3: CASSSTAALVQLFF. CDR3 nucleotide sequence: TGTGCCAGCAGCTCGACTGCCGCATTAGTTCAGCTGTTTTTT. This chain joins TRBV27 and TRBJ2-2; the D is unclear. CDR3 size: 14 residues. V was trimmed by 6 bases and J by 12 bases, leaving 20 bases between them. Germline values: CDR1 MNHEY, CDR2 SMNVEV (reference sequence).

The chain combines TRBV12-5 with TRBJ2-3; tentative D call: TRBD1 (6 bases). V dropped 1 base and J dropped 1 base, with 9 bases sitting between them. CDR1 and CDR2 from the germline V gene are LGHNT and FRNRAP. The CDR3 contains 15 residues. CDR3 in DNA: TGTGCTAGTGGTTTGGGACAGGTCCGCACAGATACGCAGTATTTT. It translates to CASGLGQVRTDTQYF.

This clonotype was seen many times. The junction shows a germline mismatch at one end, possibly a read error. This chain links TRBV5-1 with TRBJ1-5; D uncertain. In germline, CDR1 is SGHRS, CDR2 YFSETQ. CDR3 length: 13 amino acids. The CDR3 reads CASSLVGNQPQHF. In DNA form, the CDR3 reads TGTGCCAGCAGCTTAGTCGGCAATCAGCCCCAGCATTTT.

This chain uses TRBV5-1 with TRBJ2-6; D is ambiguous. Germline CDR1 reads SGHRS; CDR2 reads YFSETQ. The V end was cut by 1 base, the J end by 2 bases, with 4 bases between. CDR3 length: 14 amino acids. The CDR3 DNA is TGCGCCAGCAGCTTGACCCCTGGGGCCAACGTCCTGACTTTC. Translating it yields CASSLTPGANVLTF.

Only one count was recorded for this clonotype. For the CDR3, the DNA is TGTGCCAGCAGTTTAGCCGGGTCTCACAGCTACGAGCAGTACTTC. Residues: CASSLAGSHSYEQYF. The genes are TRBV12-3 or TRBV12-4 and TRBJ2-7; D unresolved. V gave up 0 bases and J gave up 3 bases, with 12 bases separating them. The CDR3 is made up of 15 amino acids.

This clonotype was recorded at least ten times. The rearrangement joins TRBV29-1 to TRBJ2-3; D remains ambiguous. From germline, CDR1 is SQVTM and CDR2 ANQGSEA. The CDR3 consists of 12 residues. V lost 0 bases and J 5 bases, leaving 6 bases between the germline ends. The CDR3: CSVEDQVDTQYF. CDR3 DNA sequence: TGCAGCGTTGAAGATCAAGTAGATACGCAGTATTTT.

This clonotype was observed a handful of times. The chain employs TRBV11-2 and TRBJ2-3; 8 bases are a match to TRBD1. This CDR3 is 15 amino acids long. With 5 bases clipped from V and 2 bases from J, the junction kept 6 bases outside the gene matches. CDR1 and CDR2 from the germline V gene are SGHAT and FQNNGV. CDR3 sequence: CASSIPGQDTDTQYF. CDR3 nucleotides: TGTGCCAGCAGCATACCGGGACAGGACACAGATACGCAGTATTTT.

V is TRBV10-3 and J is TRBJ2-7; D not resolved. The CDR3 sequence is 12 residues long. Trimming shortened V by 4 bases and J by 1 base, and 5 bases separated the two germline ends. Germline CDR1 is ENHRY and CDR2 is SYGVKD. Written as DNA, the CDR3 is TGTGCCATCAGTGCCGATTCCTACGAGCAGTACTTC. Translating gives CAISADSYEQYF.

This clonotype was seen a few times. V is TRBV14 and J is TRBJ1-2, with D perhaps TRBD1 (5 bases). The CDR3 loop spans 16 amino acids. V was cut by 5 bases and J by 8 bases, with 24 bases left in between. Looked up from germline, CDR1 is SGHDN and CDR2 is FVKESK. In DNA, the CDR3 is TGTGCCAGCAGCGTATCCGGGACCCAGACCCTTTACGGCTACACCTTC. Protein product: CASSVSGTQTLYGYTF.

CDR3 in amino acids: CASSSYGTSKETQYF. CDR3 DNA: TGTGCCAGCAGCTCATATGGGACTAGCAAGGAGACCCAGTACTTC. V and J are TRBV6-2 or TRBV6-3 and TRBJ2-5; 9 nucleotides line up with TRBD2. The J segment lost 5 bases and the V segment lost 6 bases, leaving 10 bases of the junction unmatched. The CDR3 runs 15 residues. Germline CDR1 and CDR2: MNHEY and SVGEGT.

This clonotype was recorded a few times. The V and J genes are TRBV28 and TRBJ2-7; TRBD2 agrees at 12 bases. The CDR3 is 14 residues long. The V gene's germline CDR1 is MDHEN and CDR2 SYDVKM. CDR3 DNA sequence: TGTGTGTCCCAGACTAGCGGGAGCTCCTACGAGCAGTACTTC. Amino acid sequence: CVSQTSGSSYEQYF.

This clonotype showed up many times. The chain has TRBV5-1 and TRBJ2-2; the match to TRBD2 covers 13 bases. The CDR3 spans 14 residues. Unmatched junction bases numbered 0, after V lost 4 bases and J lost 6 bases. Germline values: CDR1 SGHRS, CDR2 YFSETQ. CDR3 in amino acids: CASSGTSGAGELFF. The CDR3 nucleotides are TGCGCCAGCAGCGGGACTAGCGGGGCCGGGGAGCTGTTTTTT. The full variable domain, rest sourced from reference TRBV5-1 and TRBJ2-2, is KAGVTQTPRYLIKTRGQQVTLSCSPISGHRSVSWYQQTPGQGLQFLFEYFSETQRNKGNFPGRFSGRQFSNSRSEMNVSTLELGDSALYLCASSGTSGAGELFFGEGSRLTVL.

CDR3 nucleotides: TGTGCCAGCAGAAAACAGGGTAATAAGGGCGAGCAGTACTTC. Residues: CASRKQGNKGEQYF. The chain is built from TRBV2 and TRBJ2-7, with D possibly TRBD1 on 6 matching bases. CDR3 length: 14 residues. Trimming took off 6 bases at V and 6 bases at J, with 18 bases between the two ends. Germline V CDR1 and CDR2: SNHLY, FYNNEI.

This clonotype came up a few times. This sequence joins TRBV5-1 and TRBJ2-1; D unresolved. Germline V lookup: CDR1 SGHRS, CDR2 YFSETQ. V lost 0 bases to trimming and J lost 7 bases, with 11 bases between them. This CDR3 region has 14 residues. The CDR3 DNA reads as TGCGCCAGCAGCTTGGATGGGGTCGGGAATGAGCAGTTCTTC. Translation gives CASSLDGVGNEQFF.

This CDR3 reads CASTPQGGSKATNEKLFF. The CDR3 DNA is TGTGCCAGCACCCCTCAGGGAGGCAGTAAAGCAACTAATGAAAAACTGTTTTTT. The chain combines TRBV7-9 with TRBJ1-4; D is possibly TRBD1 (5 bases). The CDR3 spans 18 residues. Germline values: CDR1 SEHNR, CDR2 FQNEAQ (reference sequence). V gave up 7 bases and J gave up 0 bases, with 21 bases separating them.

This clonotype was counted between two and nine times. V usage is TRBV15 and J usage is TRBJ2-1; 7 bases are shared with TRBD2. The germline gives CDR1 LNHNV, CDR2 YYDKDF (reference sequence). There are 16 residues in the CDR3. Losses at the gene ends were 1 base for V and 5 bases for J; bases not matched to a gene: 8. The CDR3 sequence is CATSRVGGRFHNEQFF. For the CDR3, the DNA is TGTGCCACCAGCAGAGTTGGCGGGAGATTTCACAATGAGCAGTTCTTC.

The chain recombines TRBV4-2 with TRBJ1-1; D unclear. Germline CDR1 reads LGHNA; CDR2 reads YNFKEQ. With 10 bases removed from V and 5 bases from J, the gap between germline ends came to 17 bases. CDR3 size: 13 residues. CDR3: CATRLGWGTEAFF. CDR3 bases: TGTGCCACCAGGCTGGGCTGGGGAACTGAAGCTTTCTTT.

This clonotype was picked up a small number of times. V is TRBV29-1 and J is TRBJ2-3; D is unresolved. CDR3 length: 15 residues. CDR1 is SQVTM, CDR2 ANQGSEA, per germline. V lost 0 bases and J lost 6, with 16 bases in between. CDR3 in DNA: TGCAGCGTTGAAGAGAGTGGGCTAGTGACGGATACGCAGTATTTT. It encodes CSVEESGLVTDTQYF.

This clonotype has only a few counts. CDR3: CSAIAGVRADTQYF. CDR3 in DNA: TGCAGTGCCATAGCGGGAGTAAGGGCAGATACGCAGTATTTT. This chain links TRBV20-1 with TRBJ2-3; 9 nucleotides line up with TRBD2. Unmatched junction bases numbered 8, after V lost 6 bases and J lost 4 bases. CDR3 length equals 14 residues. Germline assignment: CDR1 DFQATT and CDR2 SNEGSKA (reference sequence).